This TCR beta chain was sequenced in a study of beta chain features in type 1 diabetes. Study-level points and caveats: A potential influence of HLA type upon TCRB rearrangement remained unresolved herein. Patients showed naive, central memory and Treg TCRB repertoires that appeared more similar than those of healthy donors. There were fewer insertions and more deletions at the VDJ junctions of type 1 diabetes patients. The study notes PCR might favor shorter templates equally in patients and controls.

This clone showed up just a few times. Its antigen is not known. Per germline, CDR1 LGHNA and CDR2 YNFKEQ. V was clipped by 1 base and J by 1 base, with 19 bases between them. The CDR3 runs 18 residues. The entirety of the isolated RNA underwent reverse transcription, so expressed TCRB transcripts were sequenced. Generated by immunoSEQ multiplex PCR, the TCRdb table keeps only in-frame clones and is missing some. The sample carries around 140,000 clones, approximately 10% recorded once. Material for sequencing was central memory CD4+ T cells from blood. The chain uses TRBV4-2 and TRBJ2-5; the D is unclear. The source is a woman in her 40s in good health. The CDR3 is CASSQGSRRFTSQETQYF. The CDR3 nucleotides read TGTGCCAGCAGCCAAGGAAGCCGCCGATTCACGTCCCAAGAGACCCAGTACTTC.